This entry lists 3 T cell receptor beta chains sequenced from one sample in a study of cytomegalovirus exposure and HLA in healthy donors. Data came from immunoSEQ multiplex PCR; TCRdb stores just in-frame clones and leaves some out. The sample lists 100,000 to 150,000 clones, approximately 88% occurring once. The sequenced material came from PBMCs. The origin of the receptors is a young man in good health and CMV-seronegative.

The chain employs TRBV5-1 and TRBJ1-1; 8 bases are a match to TRBD1. This CDR3 has 17 amino acids. Losses at the gene ends were 0 bases for V and 4 bases for J; bases not matched to a gene: 11. Germline V gene lookup returns CDR1 SGHRS and CDR2 YFSETQ. CDR3: CASSLGPDRGRGTEAFF. The CDR3 DNA reads TGCGCCAGCAGCTTGGGACCCGACAGGGGTCGGGGCACTGAAGCTTTCTTT. Combining the CDR3 with reference TRBV5-1 and TRBJ1-1 gives the whole variable domain KAGVTQTPRYLIKTRGQQVTLSCSPISGHRSVSWYQQTPGQGLQFLFEYFSETQRNKGNFPGRFSGRQFSNSRSEMNVSTLELGDSALYLCASSLGPDRGRGTEAFFGQGTRLTVV.

This clone was observed a single time. The chain couples TRBV2 to TRBJ2-1; possibly TRBD2 for D (5 bases). From germline, CDR1 is SNHLY and CDR2 FYNNEI. The length of the CDR3 is 17 residues. V was trimmed by 1 base and J by 1 base, leaving 14 bases between them. The CDR3 protein is CASSEELRRLSYNEQFF. The CDR3 bases are TGTGCCAGCAGTGAAGAGCTTCGGAGACTATCCTACAATGAGCAGTTCTTC.

CDR3 loop: CASSILSGENDQPQHF. CDR3 DNA: TGTGCCAGTAGTATACTTTCCGGGGAAAATGATCAGCCCCAGCATTTT. The rearrangement links TRBV19 to TRBJ1-5; the D is unclear. Germline V CDR1 and CDR2: LNHDA, SQIVND (reference sequence). The germline V and J ends were trimmed by 2 bases and 5 bases, with 16 bases remaining between them. The CDR3 spans 16 residues.